The T cell receptor beta chain under discussion was sequenced for a study of Ad26.COV2.S vaccination and SARS-CoV-2 variants. Turning to the study itself: By the intramuscular route, Ad26.COV2.S was given once, or twice 56 days apart.

CDR1 and CDR2 from the germline V gene are MNHEY and SVGAGI. This CDR3 has 15 amino acids. V gave up 4 bases and J gave up 1 base, with 13 bases separating them. As to this clone: Its antigen is as yet unknown.

Regarding treatment: some 20 received Ad26.COV2.S at low or high dose, single or two shots; roughly five received placebo; per-sample allocation not given. Specimen acquisition occurred on day 63 following the initial vaccine or placebo injection. As its vector, the vaccine had Ad26, which expressed Wuhan-strain SARS-CoV-2 spike. Study-level results: The TCR-based breadth and depth measures might underestimate overall T cell responses.

The repertoire was sequenced with immunoSEQ multiplex PCR; TCRdb's copy has only in-frame clones and lacks some. Found here are under 600,000 clones, 80% to 90% of them singletons; the top ten hold more than 1.5%. The source was peripheral blood, collected in a trial of Ad26.COV2.S vaccine versus placebo. The receptor was isolated from a person aged 18 to 65 who received the Ad26.COV2.S COVID-19 vaccine or a placebo. V and J are TRBV6-5 and TRBJ1-1; D is perhaps TRBD1 (5 bases). CDR3: CASSSVEGRNTEAFF. The CDR3 bases are TGTGCCAGCAGTTCTGTCGAGGGGAGGAACACTGAAGCTTTCTTT.